Each of the 29 T cell receptor beta chains below was sequenced from the same sample in a study of breast tumors, draining lymph nodes, adjacent tissues. TCRdb re-called the multiplex PCR reads with MiXCR, one entry per CDR3 protein. The sample holds fewer than 200,000 distinct CDR3 sequences; roughly 30% are singletons and the top ten take approximately 4.2%. Breast cancer patients provided tissue from their axillary draining lymph nodes. The source material was axillary lymph node tissue. The source is a female donor with breast cancer. Some clones in this sample may be carry-over from other donors' samples.

The sample holds a few counts of this clonotype. A much larger clonotype is one base distant, so this may be a read error. This CDR3 reads CSARLGGPTAEQFF. CDR3 sequence (DNA): TGCAGTGCTAGGCTCGGGGGGCCTACGGCTGAGCAGTTCTTC. The genes are TRBV20-1 and TRBJ2-1; a possible D gene is TRBD2 (7 bases). V was shortened by 3 bases and J by 9 bases, with 18 bases between the two germline ends. The CDR3 covers 14 residues. The germline CDR1 and CDR2 sequences are DFQATT and SNEGSKA (reference sequence).

This clonotype was seen repeatedly, ten times or more. The J gene is TRBJ2-1, the V gene TRBV6-1, with 9 nucleotides matching TRBD1. The CDR3 is 13 residues long. Germline CDR1 MNHNS, CDR2 SASEGT. V lost 6 bases and J lost 6; bases outside the gene matches: 3. The CDR3 nucleotides are TGTGCCAGCAGACAGGGGGCTGGCAATGAGCAGTTCTTC. Translation: CASRQGAGNEQFF.

The rearrangement joins TRBV7-2 to TRBJ1-4, with 9 bases identical to TRBD1. The germline V gene encodes CDR1 SGHTA and CDR2 FQGNSA. This CDR3 spans 16 amino acids. With V trimmed by 0 bases and J by 5 bases, 4 bases remained unmatched. The chain's CDR3 is CASSLAWTGANEKLFF. The CDR3 region has the DNA TGTGCCAGCAGCTTAGCGTGGACAGGGGCAAATGAAAAACTGTTTTTT.

The table lists this clonotype with many counts. J is TRBJ2-1 and V is TRBV24-1, with D tentatively TRBD2 (5 bases). CDR3 length: 17 amino acids. V lost 4 bases and J 4 bases, leaving 19 bases between the germline ends. Germline lookup yields CDR1 KGHDR and CDR2 SFDVKD. CDR3 loop: CATSETSSRLEYNEQFF. CDR3 coding DNA: TGTGCCACCAGTGAGACCTCTAGCCGGCTTGAGTACAATGAGCAGTTCTTC.

This clonotype has ten or more counts. The genes are TRBV2 and TRBJ2-3, with a tentative D call TRBD1 (7 bases). Per germline, CDR1 SNHLY and CDR2 FYNNEI. The CDR3 contains 17 residues. The V and J ends lost 4 bases and 3 bases respectively, with 20 bases between them. The CDR3 here is CASSASRTGGGTDTQYF. In DNA form, the CDR3 reads TGTGCCAGCAGTGCCTCAAGGACAGGAGGAGGGACAGATACGCAGTATTTT.

This clonotype showed up many times. V and J are TRBV5-8 and TRBJ1-2, with D uncertain. V gave up 5 bases and J gave up 2 bases, with 4 bases separating them. There are 11 residues in the CDR3. Germline-derived CDR1 and CDR2 are SGHTS and YDEGEE. The CDR3 loop reads CASRVNYGYTF. In DNA, the CDR3 is TGTGCCAGCAGGGTCAACTATGGCTACACCTTC.

The J gene is TRBJ2-3, the V gene TRBV7-3, with 13 bases that match TRBD2. Germline lookup yields CDR1 SGHTA and CDR2 FQGTGA. V lost 4 bases and J lost 11; bases outside the gene matches: 12. CDR3 size: 16 residues. CDR3 loop: CASSSLAGGSYNEQYF. DNA of the CDR3: TGTGCCAGCAGCTCACTAGCGGGAGGGTCCTACAATGAGCAGTATTTT.

The chain carries TRBV7-3 and TRBJ2-1; 7 bases match TRBD2. The CDR3 length is 14 residues. The germline gives CDR1 SGHTA, CDR2 FQGTGA. J gave up 2 bases and V 6 bases, and 4 bases lay outside the gene matches. Here the CDR3 reads CASSPAGTYNEQFF. CDR3 nucleotide sequence: TGTGCCAGCAGTCCAGCGGGGACCTACAATGAGCAGTTCTTC. Supplemented by reference TRBV7-3 and TRBJ2-1, the full variable domain reads GAGVSQTPSNKVTEKGKYVELRCDPISGHTALYWYRQSLGQGPEFLIYFQGTGAADDSGLPNDRFFAVRPEGSVSTLKIQRTERGDSAVYLCASSPAGTYNEQFFGPGTRLTVL.

In regard to this clonotype: A much larger clone lies a single base off, so this may be a read error. The chain joins TRBV20-1 to TRBJ2-7, with a tentative D call TRBD1 (5 bases). There are 14 residues in the CDR3. CDR1 is DFQATT, CDR2 SNEGSKA, per germline (reference sequence). The CDR3 here is CSARDSDSSSEQYF. In DNA form, the CDR3 reads TGCAGTGCTAGGGATTCTGACAGCTCCTCCGAGCAGTACTTC.

This clonotype appeared many times. This chain joins TRBV20-1 and TRBJ1-4; 9 bases fit TRBD1. This CDR3 region has 13 residues. V trimming: 8 bases; J trimming: 3 bases; junction bases outside the gene matches: 4. Germline CDR1 DFQATT, CDR2 SNEGSKA (reference sequence). The CDR3 coding sequence is TGCAGTATCAGACAGGGGGCTAATGAAAAACTGTTTTTT. Its protein is CSIRQGANEKLFF.

Comments on this clonotype: This sequence may be a read error, since a much larger clone differs from it by one base. The rearrangement links TRBV28 to TRBJ1-4, with 7 bases identical to TRBD1. The germline V gene encodes CDR1 MDHEN and CDR2 SYDVKM. The CDR3 contains 15 residues. The CDR3 is CPSSLGTARGGKLFF. CDR3 nucleotide sequence: TGTCCCAGCAGTTTAGGGACAGCAAGAGGGGGAAAACTGTTTTTT.

This clonotype showed up just a few times. The junction shows a germline mismatch at one end, possibly a read error. This chain joins TRBV28 and TRBJ2-1; 14 positions agree with TRBD2. CDR3 size: 12 residues. Germline V lookup: CDR1 MDHEN, CDR2 SYDVKM. CDR3 nucleotides: TGTGCCAGCAGTGGGCCGGGACTAGCGGGAGCATTC. Translation: CASSGPGLAGAF.

This clonotype was seen a handful of times. The genes are TRBV5-6 and TRBJ2-2, with D tentatively TRBD1 (8 bases). The CDR3 is made up of 18 amino acids. Between the trimmed V and J ends, which lost 4 bases and 5 bases, there was a span of 24 bases. Germline V gene data show CDR1 as SGHDT and CDR2 as YYEEEE. The CDR3, as DNA: TGTGCCAGCAGCGGATACTCAGGACAGGGAGGGGGGACCGGGGAGCTGTTTTTT. Translation gives CASSGYSGQGGGTGELFF.

The genes are TRBV5-1 and TRBJ1-1; 9 positions agree with TRBD1. With 4 bases clipped from V and 4 bases from J, the junction kept 14 bases outside the gene matches. The CDR3 totals 17 residues. Germline lookup yields CDR1 SGHRS and CDR2 YFSETQ. The DNA of the CDR3 is TGCGCCAGCAGCCTCGGACAGGGGAGTTTCCGGGGCACTGAAGCTTTCTTT. Translating gives CASSLGQGSFRGTEAFF.

This clonotype was detected many times. The rearrangement uses TRBV10-3 and TRBJ1-6; no clear D gene. From germline, CDR1 is ENHRY and CDR2 SYGVKD. The CDR3 totals 13 residues. Trimming stripped 4 bases from V and 8 bases from J, with 9 bases between. CDR3 loop: CAISGDRDSPLHF. In nucleotides, the CDR3 is TGTGCCATCAGTGGAGATAGGGATTCACCCCTCCACTTT.

For this clonotype: One end of the junction varies from germline; a read error may be responsible. The genes are TRBV3-1 and TRBJ2-3; the match to TRBD2 covers 7 bases. Germline loops: CDR1 LGHDT, CDR2 YNNKEL (reference sequence). CDR3 length: 17 amino acids. The CDR3 region is CASSQDGLAVVRDMQYF. CDR3 nucleotide sequence: TGTGCCAGCAGCCAAGATGGTCTAGCGGTGGTCAGAGATATGCAGTATTTT.

Worth noting for this clonotype: A much larger clone sits a single nucleotide away, making a read error possible. The chain links TRBV20-1 to TRBJ2-3; 9 bases line up with TRBD2. The CDR3 contains 14 residues. The germline gives CDR1 DFQATT, CDR2 SNEGSKA (reference sequence). The CDR3 coding sequence is TGCAGTGCTAGAGTGGGGACTAGCACAGATACGCGGTATTTT. Protein product: CSARVGTSTDTRYF.

This clonotype was seen ten or more times. The CDR3 region has the DNA TGTGCCTGGAGCCAAGATTACAGGGTCCTTGGCTACACCTTC. Its translation is CAWSQDYRVLGYTF. The chain joins TRBV30 to TRBJ1-2; D may be TRBD1 (6 bases). V was trimmed by 3 bases and J by 7 bases, leaving 18 bases between them. The CDR3 contains 14 residues. Germline V lookup: CDR1 GTSNPN, CDR2 SVGIG (reference sequence). Using reference TRBV30 and TRBJ1-2 for the parts outside the CDR3, the full variable domain is SQTIHQWPATLVQPVGSPLSLECTVEGTSNPNLYWYRQAAGRGLQLLFYSVGIGQISSEVPQNLSASRPQDRQFILSSKKLLLSDSGFYLCAWSQDYRVLGYTFGSGTRLTVV.

This clonotype came up many times. The rearrangement joins TRBV10-3 to TRBJ2-4; 9 nucleotides match TRBD1. This CDR3 has 14 residues. V dropped 3 bases and J dropped 14; count of bases not matched to a gene: 11. Germline CDR1 reads ENHRY; CDR2 reads SYGVKD. CDR3 sequence (DNA): TGTGCCATCAGTGAAAGGATGGGACAGGGACATGAGTACTTC. As protein: CAISERMGQGHEYF.

Remarks on this clonotype: It may be a read error: a sequence one base away is much more abundant. The chain joins TRBV7-2 to TRBJ2-1, with 8 nucleotides matching TRBD2. Germline CDR1 and CDR2: SGHTA and FQGNSA. The CDR3 sequence is 19 residues long. J was trimmed by 4 bases and V by 7 bases; bases with no gene match: 21. The CDR3 loop is CASTPRGQRTGGGYNEQFF. The CDR3, as DNA: TGTGCCAGCACCCCCCGAGGACAACGGACTGGCGGGGGGTACAATGAGCAGTTCTTC. Based on the CDR3 plus reference TRBV7-2 and TRBJ2-1, the full variable domain is GAGVSQSPSNKVTEKGKDVELRCDPISGHTALYWYRQSLGQGLEFLIYFQGNSAPDKSGLPSDRFSAERTGGSVSTLTIQRTQQEDSAVYLCASTPRGQRTGGGYNEQFFGPGTRLTVL.

This chain joins TRBV10-1 and TRBJ1-5; no clear D gene. Trimming left V 10 bases short and J 10 bases short, with 5 bases between. Looked up from germline, CDR1 is WNHNN and CDR2 is SYGVQD (reference sequence). The CDR3 length is 8 residues. The CDR3 nucleotides are TGCGCCACCTCACCCCAGCATTTT. Translated, it gives CATSPQHF.

For this clonotype: This CDR3 is missing its conserved last phenylalanine or tryptophan, likely due to a read error. The chain has TRBV9 and TRBJ1-4; D gene unclear. The CDR3 runs to 13 residues. CDR1 and CDR2 (germline): SGDLS, YYNGEE. Trimming shortened V by 3 bases and J by 10 bases, and 13 bases separated the two germline ends. The CDR3 DNA reads as TGTGCCAGCAGCGCGTACTTGATTGGAAAACTGTTTTCT. This encodes CASSAYLIGKLFS.

On this clonotype itself: Because it lacks the conserved phenylalanine or tryptophan at the end, this CDR3 is likely a read error. The chain couples TRBV6-2 or TRBV6-3 to TRBJ1-2, with 8 bases matching TRBD1. Unmatched junction bases numbered 5, after V lost 0 bases and J lost 8 bases. The length of the CDR3 is 14 residues. CDR1 is MNHEY and CDR2 is SVGEGT in the germline V gene. The DNA for the CDR3 is TGTGCCAGCAGTTACTCAGGACAGGGTGGAGGCTACACCCTC. Its translation is CASSYSGQGGGYTL.

This clonotype was seen a few times. A much larger clone lies a single base off, so this may be a read error. J is TRBJ2-3 and V is TRBV20-1; D may be TRBD2 (5 bases). Germline V gene lookup returns CDR1 DFQATT and CDR2 SNEGSKA (reference sequence). The CDR3 consists of 12 residues. CDR3: CSAIKRADTPYF. CDR3 sequence (DNA): TGCAGTGCTATCAAGAGGGCAGATACGCCGTATTTT.

V gene TRBV6-1 combines with J gene TRBJ2-1, with TRBD2 as a possible D gene (6 bases). The CDR3 totals 15 residues. The V and J ends lost 2 bases and 2 bases respectively, with 10 bases between them. Per germline, CDR1 MNHNS and CDR2 SASEGT. CDR3 region: CASSERAGPYNEQFF. The CDR3 DNA is TGTGCCAGCAGTGAACGGGCGGGGCCCTACAATGAGCAGTTCTTC.

Concerning this clonotype itself: A much bigger clone sits one base away, suggesting this may be a read error. V gene TRBV7-9 combines with J gene TRBJ1-4; D uncertain. The CDR3 has 14 amino acids. CDR1 SEHNR and CDR2 FQNEAQ come from the germline V gene (reference sequence). The CDR3 loop is CASRPSRTNGKLFF. The CDR3 DNA is TGTGCCAGCAGACCATCCCGGACGAATGGAAAACTGTTTTTT. Looking up the rest from reference TRBV7-9 and TRBJ1-4 gives the full variable domain: DTGVSQNPRHKITKRGQNVTFRCDPISEHNRLYWYRQTLGQGPEFLTYFQNEAQLEKSRLLSDRFSAERPKGSFSTLEIQRTEQGDSAMYLCASRPSRTNGKLFFGSGTQLSVL.

This clonotype was observed a handful of times. The genes are TRBV3-1 and TRBJ1-2, with 9 bases fitting TRBD1. The V segment lost 4 bases and the J segment 5 bases; nucleotides outside the gene matches: 8. Germline values: CDR1 LGHDT, CDR2 YNNKEL (reference sequence). This CDR3 has 15 amino acids. The CDR3 DNA reads TGTGCCAGCAGCCTTCGACAGGGGGATCTTTATGGCTACACCTTC. It specifies CASSLRQGDLYGYTF.

The chain links TRBV6-2 or TRBV6-3 to TRBJ2-1; 8 bases match TRBD1. CDR1 is MNHEY, CDR2 SVGEGT, per germline. The CDR3 consists of 14 residues. V lost 4 bases to trimming and J lost 3 bases; unmatched junction nucleotides: 2. This CDR3 reads CASSWGQDYNEQFF. The DNA for the CDR3 is TGTGCCAGCAGTTGGGGACAGGACTACAATGAGCAGTTCTTC.

This clonotype was found many times. This chain uses TRBV20-1 with TRBJ2-1, with D tentatively TRBD2 (7 bases). The V and J ends lost 1 base and 8 bases respectively, with 33 bases between them. Germline V gene sequence: CDR1 DFQATT, CDR2 SNEGSKA (reference sequence). CDR3 length: 20 amino acids. The CDR3 loop reads CSARAHNPPVGGGASHEQFF. In DNA, the CDR3 is TGCAGTGCTAGAGCCCACAACCCCCCCGTTGGGGGGGGCGCGTCTCATGAGCAGTTCTTC.